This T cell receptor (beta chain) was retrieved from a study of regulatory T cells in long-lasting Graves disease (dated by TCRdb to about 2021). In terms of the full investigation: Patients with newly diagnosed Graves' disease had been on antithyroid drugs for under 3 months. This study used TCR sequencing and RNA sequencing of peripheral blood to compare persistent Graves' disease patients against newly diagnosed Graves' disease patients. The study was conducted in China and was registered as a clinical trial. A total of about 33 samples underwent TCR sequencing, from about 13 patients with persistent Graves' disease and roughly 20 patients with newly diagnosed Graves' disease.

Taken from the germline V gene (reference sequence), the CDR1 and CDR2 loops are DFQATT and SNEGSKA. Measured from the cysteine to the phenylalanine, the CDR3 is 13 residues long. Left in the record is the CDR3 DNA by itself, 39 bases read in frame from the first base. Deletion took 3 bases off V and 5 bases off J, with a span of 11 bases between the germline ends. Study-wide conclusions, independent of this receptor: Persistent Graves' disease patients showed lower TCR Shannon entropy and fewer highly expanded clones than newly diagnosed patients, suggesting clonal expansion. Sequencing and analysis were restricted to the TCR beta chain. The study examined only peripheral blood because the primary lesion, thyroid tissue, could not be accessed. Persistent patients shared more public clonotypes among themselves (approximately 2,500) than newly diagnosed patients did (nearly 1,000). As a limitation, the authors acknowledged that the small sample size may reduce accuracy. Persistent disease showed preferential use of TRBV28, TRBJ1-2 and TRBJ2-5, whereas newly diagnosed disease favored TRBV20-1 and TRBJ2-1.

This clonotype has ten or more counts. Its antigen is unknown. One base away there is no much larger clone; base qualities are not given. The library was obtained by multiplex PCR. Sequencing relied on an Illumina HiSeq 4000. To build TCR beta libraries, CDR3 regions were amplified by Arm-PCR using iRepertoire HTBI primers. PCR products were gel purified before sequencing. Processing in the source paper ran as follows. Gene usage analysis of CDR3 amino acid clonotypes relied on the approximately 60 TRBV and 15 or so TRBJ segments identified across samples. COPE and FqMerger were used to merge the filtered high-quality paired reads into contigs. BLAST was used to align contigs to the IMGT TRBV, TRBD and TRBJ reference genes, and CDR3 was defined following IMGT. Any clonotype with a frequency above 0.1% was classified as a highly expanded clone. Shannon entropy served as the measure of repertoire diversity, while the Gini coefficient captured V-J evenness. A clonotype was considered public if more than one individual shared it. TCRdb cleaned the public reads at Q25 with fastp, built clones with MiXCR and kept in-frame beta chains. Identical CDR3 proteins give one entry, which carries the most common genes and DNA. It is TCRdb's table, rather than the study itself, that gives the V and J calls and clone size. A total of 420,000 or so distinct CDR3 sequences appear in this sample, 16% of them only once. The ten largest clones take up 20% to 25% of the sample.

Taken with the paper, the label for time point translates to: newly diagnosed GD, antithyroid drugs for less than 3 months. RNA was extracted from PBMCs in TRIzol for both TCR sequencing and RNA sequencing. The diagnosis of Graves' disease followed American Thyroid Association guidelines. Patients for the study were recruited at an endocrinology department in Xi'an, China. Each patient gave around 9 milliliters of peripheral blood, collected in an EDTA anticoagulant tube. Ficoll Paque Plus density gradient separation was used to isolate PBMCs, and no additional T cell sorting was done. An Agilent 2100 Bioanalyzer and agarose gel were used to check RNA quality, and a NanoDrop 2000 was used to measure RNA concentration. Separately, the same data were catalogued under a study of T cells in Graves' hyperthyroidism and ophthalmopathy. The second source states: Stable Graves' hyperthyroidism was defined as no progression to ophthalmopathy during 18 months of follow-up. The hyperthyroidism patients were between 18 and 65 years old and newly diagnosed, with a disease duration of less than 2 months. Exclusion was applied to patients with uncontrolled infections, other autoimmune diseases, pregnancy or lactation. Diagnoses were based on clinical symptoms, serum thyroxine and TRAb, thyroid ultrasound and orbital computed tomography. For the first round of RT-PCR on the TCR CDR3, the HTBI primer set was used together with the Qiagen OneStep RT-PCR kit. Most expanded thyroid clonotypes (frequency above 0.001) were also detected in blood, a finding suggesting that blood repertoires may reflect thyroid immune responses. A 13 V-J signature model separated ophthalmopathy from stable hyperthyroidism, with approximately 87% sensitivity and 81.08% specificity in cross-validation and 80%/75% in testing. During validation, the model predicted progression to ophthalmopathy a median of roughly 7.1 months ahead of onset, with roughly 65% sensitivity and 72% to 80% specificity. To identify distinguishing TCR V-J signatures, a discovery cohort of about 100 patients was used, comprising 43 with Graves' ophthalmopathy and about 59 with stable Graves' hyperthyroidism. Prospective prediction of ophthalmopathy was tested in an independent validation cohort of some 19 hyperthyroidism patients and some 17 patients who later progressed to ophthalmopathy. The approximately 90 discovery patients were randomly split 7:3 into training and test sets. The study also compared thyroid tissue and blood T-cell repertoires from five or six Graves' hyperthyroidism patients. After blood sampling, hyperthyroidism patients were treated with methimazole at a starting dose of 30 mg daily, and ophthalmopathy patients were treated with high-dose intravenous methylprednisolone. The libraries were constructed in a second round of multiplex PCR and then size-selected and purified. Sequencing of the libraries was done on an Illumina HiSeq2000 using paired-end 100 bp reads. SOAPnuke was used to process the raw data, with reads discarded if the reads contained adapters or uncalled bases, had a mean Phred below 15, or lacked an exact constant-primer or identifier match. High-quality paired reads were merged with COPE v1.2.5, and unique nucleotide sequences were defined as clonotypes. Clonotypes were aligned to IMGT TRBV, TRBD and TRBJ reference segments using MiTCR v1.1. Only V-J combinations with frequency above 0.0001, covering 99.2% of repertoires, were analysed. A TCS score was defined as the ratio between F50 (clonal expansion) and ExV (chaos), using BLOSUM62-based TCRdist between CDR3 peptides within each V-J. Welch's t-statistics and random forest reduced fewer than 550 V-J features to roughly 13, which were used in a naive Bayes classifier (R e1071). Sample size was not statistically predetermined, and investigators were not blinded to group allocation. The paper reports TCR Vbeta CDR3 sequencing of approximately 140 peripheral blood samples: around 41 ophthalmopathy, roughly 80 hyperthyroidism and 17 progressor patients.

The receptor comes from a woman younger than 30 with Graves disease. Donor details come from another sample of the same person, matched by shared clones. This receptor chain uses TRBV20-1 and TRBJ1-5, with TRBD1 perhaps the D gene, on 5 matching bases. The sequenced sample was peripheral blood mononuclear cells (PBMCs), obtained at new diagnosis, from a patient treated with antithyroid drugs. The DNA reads TGCAGTGCTAGGGAGGGACTCGATCAGCCCCAGCATTTT. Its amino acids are CSAREGLDQPQHF.